These T cell receptor beta chains were read from a single sample in a study of T cell responses to AZD1222 COVID-19 vaccine. Only in-frame clones appear in the TCRdb table, and some are missing; sequencing was by immunoSEQ multiplex PCR. The profile shows more than 85,000 clones, over 75% of them singletons. The starting material was peripheral blood, obtained on day 0 of AZD1222 vaccination. The receptors shown here come from an adult in good health. Each CDR3 is given with its conserved first and last residue. A D gene is named only where the DNA matches it firmly. Clone size is shown for a subset of rows, as once, few, many or a class of expanded clone.

TRBV2	NA	TRBD1	TRBJ2-4	TGTGCCAGCAGCCGGACAGGACGGGAAAACATTCAGTACTTC	CASSRTGRENIQYF
TRBV7-2	NA	NA	TRBJ2-3	TGTGCCAGCAGCAAGCGCCCCACAGATACGCAGTATTTT	CASSKRPTDTQYF
TRBV15	NA	NA	TRBJ2-3	TGTGCCACCAGCAGATCGGGACAAAGCACAGATACGCAGTATTTT	CATSRSGQSTDTQYF
TRBV6-5	once	NA	TRBJ1-6	TGTGCCAGCAGTACCCTGACAGCCTATAATTCACCCCTCCACTTT	CASSTLTAYNSPLHF
TRBV7-3	NA	NA	TRBJ2-5	TGTGCCAGCAGCATGCTAGCTGGGGAGACCCAGTACTTC	CASSMLAGETQYF
TRBV7-2	NA	NA	TRBJ2-5	TGTGCCAGCAGCTTAGCAGCGACTCAAGAGACCCAGTACTTC	CASSLAATQETQYF
TRBV6-5	NA	TRBD2	TRBJ2-2	TGTGCCACTTTACTAGCGGGAGCGAACACCGGGGAGCTGTTTTTT	CATLLAGANTGELFF
TRBV9	NA	NA	TRBJ1-5	TGTGCCAGCAGCGCCGGTTCCCAGCCCCAGCATTTT	CASSAGSQPQHF
TRBV24-1	NA	TRBD1	TRBJ2-3	TGTGCCACCAGTGACCCAACAGGGGGAGTTGTGGATACGCAGTATTTT	CATSDPTGGVVDTQYF
TRBV18	few	NA	TRBJ1-1	TGTGCCAGCTCACCAGGGGCCACGAGGACTGAAGCTTTCTTT	CASSPGATRTEAFF
TRBV19	few	NA	TRBJ1-5	TGTGCCAGTAGTATAATGGGGGGCAGCAATCAGCCCCAGCATTTT	CASSIMGGSNQPQHF
TRBV7-9	NA	NA	TRBJ1-2	TGTGCCAGCGTACCGGGGGACCTCGGCTACACCTTC	CASVPGDLGYTF
TRBV19	NA	NA	TRBJ2-7	TGTGCCAGTAGTATAGATCGCGACAGAGGCGAGCAGTACTTC	CASSIDRDRGEQYF
TRBV5-4	NA	TRBD1	TRBJ2-2	TGTGCCAGCAGCCCCGGGACAGCGAACACCGGGGAGCTGTTTTTT	CASSPGTANTGELFF
TRBV6-5	once	TRBD1	TRBJ1-2	TGTGCCAGCACCCGCGGGACAGGGTTTTATGGCTACACCTTC	CASTRGTGFYGYTF
TRBV18	NA	NA	TRBJ1-1	TGTGCCAGCTCACTAGACAGGCAACGAATGAACACTGAAGCTTTCTTT	CASSLDRQRMNTEAFF
TRBV2	NA	NA	TRBJ2-1	TGTGCCAGCAGGCGCTTGGGGGACGTCCACCCCCGGAGCTCCTACAATGAGCAGCTCTTC	CASRRLGDVHPRSSYNEQLF
TRBV18	NA	NA	TRBJ1-1	TGTGCCAGCTCACCACAGAACCAGCCGTTCATGAACACTGAAGCTTTCTTT	CASSPQNQPFMNTEAFF
TRBV10-3	NA	NA	TRBJ2-3	TGTGCCATCAGTGAGTCTCGGGGGGCCGCAGATACGCAGTATTTT	CAISESRGAADTQYF
TRBV6-5	NA	NA	TRBJ1-2	TGTGCCACCACCCGGGGAGGGCCTGGCTATGGCTACACCTTC	CATTRGGPGYGYTF
TRBV5-4	NA	NA	TRBJ2-1	TGTGCCAGCACCCCCCCGCGAGGGGCCTACAATGAGCAGTTCTTC	CASTPPRGAYNEQFF
TRBV3-1/TRBV3-2	NA	NA	TRBJ1-2	TGTGCCAGCAGCCAAGAGGGAGGGGAGGGTGGCTACACCTTC	CASSQEGGEGGYTF
TRBV4-1	NA	NA	TRBJ1-2	TGCGCCAGCAGCCAAGTCCTAGACTATGGCTACACCTTC	CASSQVLDYGYTF
TRBV9	NA	TRBD1	TRBJ1-4	TGTGCCAGCAGCGCCGACAGGGTCGGAAAACTGTTTTTT	CASSADRVGKLFF
TRBV6-2/TRBV6-3	NA	NA	TRBJ2-1	TGTGCCAGCAGTTACTGGGACCAGGGAGATGAGCAGTTCTTC	CASSYWDQGDEQFF
TRBV7-8	NA	TRBD1	TRBJ1-1	TGTGCCAGCAGCTCCGACAGGGTGAGCTCTGAAGCTTTCTTT	CASSSDRVSSEAFF
TRBV19	NA	NA	TRBJ1-1	TGTGCCAGTGGCGTCTCCGCCGCTAACACTGAAGCTTTCTTT	CASGVSAANTEAFF
TRBV21-1	NA	NA	TRBJ1-2	TGTGCCAGCAGCAAAGACGCGGCAGGGATGAACTATGGCTACACCTTC	CASSKDAAGMNYGYTF
TRBV15	NA	TRBD2	TRBJ2-1	TGTGCCACCAGCAGAGATGGACTAGGGTACAATGAGCAGTTCTTC	CATSRDGLGYNEQFF
TRBV27	NA	TRBD1	TRBJ1-2	TGTGCCAGCACCCAAAGGGGGACAGATAACTATGGCTACACCTTC	CASTQRGTDNYGYTF
TRBV24-1	NA	NA	TRBJ2-5	TGTGCCACCAGTGATCTGGGAGAAGAGACCCAGTACTTC	CATSDLGEETQYF
TRBV11-3	NA	TRBD1	TRBJ1-2	TGTGCCAGCAGCAGACAGGGTTTCGATGGCTACACCTTC	CASSRQGFDGYTF
TRBV27	few	TRBD2	TRBJ2-6	TGTGCCAGCACGGGACTAGCCGTTGTGGGGAAATCTGGGGCCAACGTCCTGACTTTC	CASTGLAVVGKSGANVLTF
TRBV6-5	NA	NA	TRBJ2-5	TGTGCCAGCAGCGAGGGGGGCTGGGAGACCCAGTACTTC	CASSEGGWETQYF
TRBV7-2	NA	TRBD2	TRBJ2-1	TGTGCCAGCAGCCGCCTGGGGGGGTTTGGCAATGAGCAGTTCTTC	CASSRLGGFGNEQFF
TRBV7-9	NA	NA	TRBJ2-1	TGTGCCAGCAGCTTAGGTGCTAAATACAATGAGCAGTTCTTC	CASSLGAKYNEQFF